This T cell receptor (beta chain) was recovered during a study of T-cell memory formation after mild COVID-19. Each CDR3 protein gets one entry after TCRdb re-called the 5' RACE reads with MiXCR. This table has 300,000 or so distinct CDR3 sequences, about a sixth appearing once. Trimming cost V 3 bases and J 7 bases, with 9 bases left between them. In germline, CDR1 is DFQATT, CDR2 SNEGSKA (reference sequence). This CDR3 comprises 12 residues. The chain couples TRBV20-1 to TRBJ1-4; weak D call: TRBD1 (5 bases). The sequenced sample was PBMCs or a T cell subset sorted from them (not recorded which). This receptor was identified in a man aged 18 to 30 who had mild COVID-19 (a few samples of this study predate the infection). Cell type and time point are not known. In nucleotides, the CDR3 is TGCAGTGCTAGGGGGCCCCTTGAAAAACTGTTTTTT. This encodes CSARGPLEKLFF.